This T cell receptor (beta chain) was obtained from a study of TIL therapy for anti-PD-1-resistant metastatic lung cancer. Notes on the study in general: The cohort had more treatment-naive, never-smoker and oncogene-addicted patients than typical.

The sample's time point: pre-treatment sample, taken before nivolumab and TIL therapy. Most excised metastases sampled were pleural nodules or supraclavicular lymph nodes. V was pared by 4 bases and J by 4 bases, with 8 bases of the junction left unmatched. Germline lookup yields CDR1 MDHEN and CDR2 SYDVKM. The CDR3 length is 16 residues. The libraries were made with immunoSEQ v3. Each library reached 1.5 million to 2.5 million read pairs, or about 5-6 million at deep level. Using immunoSEQ multiplex PCR, the repertoire was profiled, and TCRdb retains in-frame clones only, with some absent. The repertoire holds approximately 92,000 clones, with about 71% as singletons. This clone has only a few counts. As yet, its antigen is unknown.

This sequence originates from a person aged 25 to 85 with non-small cell lung cancer. Sequencing used tumor tissue, obtained at baseline. The chain couples TRBV28 to TRBJ1-4; 8 nucleotides align to TRBD1. CDR3 in DNA: TGTGCCAGCAGTTCGCCCGGGACAGGAGGTAATGAAAAACTGTTTTTT. This codes for CASSSPGTGGNEKLFF.